This T cell receptor (beta chain) emerged from a study of monozygotic twins with cystic fibrosis (dated by TCRdb to 2020 to 2022). Broadly, across the study: About 3 micrograms of fragmented DNA went through approximately 14 PCR cycles to produce barcoded libraries. The study compared TCR beta repertoires within and between 16 monozygotic twin pairs with cystic fibrosis to assess genetic influence on V and J gene usage. Made up mostly of children and adolescents, the cohort included ten female and six male twin pairs ranging in age from roughly 2.0 to 40 years, with a median of about 9.5 years. Twins were ranked among roughly 1,100 cohort participants for weight-for-height and FEVPerc (FEV1 disease centile) at the day of blood sampling. Data for three of the twin pairs had previously been reported in another context.

Inclusive of the bounding cysteine and phenylalanine, the CDR3 is 16 residues long. Only CDR3 DNA is held: 48 bases, read in frame from base 1. The germline V gene gives CDR1 as SGHDT and CDR2 as YYEEEE. The germline ends are 15 bases apart after V is trimmed by 0 bases and J by 2 bases. TCR beta CDR3 regions were amplified by multiplex PCR with the immunoSEQ immune profiling system according to the manufacturer's instructions. Sequencing was performed on an Illumina NextSeq system. As for the original processing: Sequence data were processed on the immunoSEQ Analyzer platform, and clonality was calculated as the square root of Simpson's index of productive rearrangements. Jensen-Shannon distance served as the measure of similarity in V and J usage, while OLGA was used to compute CDR3 generation probabilities. Shared CDR3 sequences were searched in the immuneACCESS database (August 2020) and in VDJdb (December 2020). The table was pulled from immuneACCESS by TCRdb, which kept in-frame rearrangements only. Such tables lose some clones; where checked, under half of the loss comes from unresolved V genes, and the rest has no known cause. The V and J calls and clone size come from that table; D and trimming were worked out from the DNA. The sample table records 34,000 or so clones; 92% of these occur just once. The top ten hold roughly 1% of the sample.

What the work shows at the level of the full study, not this receptor alone: No association turned up between shared CDR3 numbers and age, concordance or disease severity, and the cohort was small. Nucleotide-identical clonotype sharing was significantly higher within monozygotic CF twin pairs than between unrelated CF individuals (P = 0.000026, Mann-Whitney). In 13 of 16 pairs, V gene usage most closely resembled the co-twin's, and the same held for J usage in 8 of 16 pairs, a pattern suggesting genetic constraints. Simpson clonality tended to be low (median roughly 0.0097), which suggests a naive-dominated repertoire, although clonality was higher in the most severely affected patients.

With regard to this clone: No antigen is known for it. Per-nucleotide qualities are absent, and no much larger clonotype sits a single base away.

The twin pairs came from the European Cystic Fibrosis Twin and Sibling Study Cohort, which recruited patients from 150 or so CF clinics across 14 European countries. Both zygosity and CFTR genotype were checked in-house, and zygosity was tested with multiplex PCR across nine short tandem repeat loci. Peripheral blood was sampled from each twin, and clinical parameters were recorded on the day of blood sampling. Genomic DNA was isolated from peripheral blood cells with phenol/chloroform and kept in TE buffer at 4 degrees C. The chain employs TRBV5-6 and TRBJ2-7, with the D assignment possibly TRBD1 or TRBD2, given 6 matching bases for each. Sequences were obtained from blood. The TCR originated in a girl aged 2-9 years with cystic fibrosis. The sequenced DNA: TGTGCCAGCAGCTTGGCCGCGGGGACAAGGGCCTACGAGCAGTACTTC. It encodes CASSLAAGTRAYEQYF.